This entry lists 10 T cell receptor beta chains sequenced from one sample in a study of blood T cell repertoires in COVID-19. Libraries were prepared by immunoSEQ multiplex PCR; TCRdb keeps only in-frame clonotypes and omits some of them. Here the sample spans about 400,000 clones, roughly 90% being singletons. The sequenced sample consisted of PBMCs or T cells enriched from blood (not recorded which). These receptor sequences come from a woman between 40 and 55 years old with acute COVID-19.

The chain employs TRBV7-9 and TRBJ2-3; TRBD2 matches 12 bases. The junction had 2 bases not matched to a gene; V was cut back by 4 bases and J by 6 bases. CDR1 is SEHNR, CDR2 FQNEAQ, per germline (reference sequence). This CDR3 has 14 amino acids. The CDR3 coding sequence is TGTGCCAGCAGCTCGACTAGCGGGGGTGATACGCAGTATTTT. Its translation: CASSSTSGGDTQYF.

CDR3 protein: CASSPTPGQSFNYGYTF. CDR3 sequence (DNA): TGCGCCAGCAGCCCAACACCAGGACAGTCGTTTAACTATGGCTACACCTTC. The V call is TRBV5-1, the J call TRBJ1-2; the D gene is possibly TRBD1 (6 bases). CDR1 is SGHRS and CDR2 is YFSETQ in the germline V gene. V was pared by 4 bases and J by 1 base, with 20 bases between. There are 17 residues in the CDR3.

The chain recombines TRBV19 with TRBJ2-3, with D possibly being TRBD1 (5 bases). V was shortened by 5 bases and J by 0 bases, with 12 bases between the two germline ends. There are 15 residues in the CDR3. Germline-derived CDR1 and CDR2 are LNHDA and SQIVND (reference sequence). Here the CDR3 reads CASSPRVTSTDTQYF. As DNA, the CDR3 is TGTGCCAGTAGTCCCAGGGTAACTAGCACAGATACGCAGTATTTT.

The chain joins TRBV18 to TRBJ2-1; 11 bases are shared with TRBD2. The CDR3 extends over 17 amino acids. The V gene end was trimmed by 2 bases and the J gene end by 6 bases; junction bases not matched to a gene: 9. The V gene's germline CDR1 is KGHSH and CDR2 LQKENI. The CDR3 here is CASSPTQLAGGRNEQFF. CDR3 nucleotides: TGTGCCAGCTCACCAACCCAGCTAGCGGGGGGCCGCAATGAGCAGTTCTTC.

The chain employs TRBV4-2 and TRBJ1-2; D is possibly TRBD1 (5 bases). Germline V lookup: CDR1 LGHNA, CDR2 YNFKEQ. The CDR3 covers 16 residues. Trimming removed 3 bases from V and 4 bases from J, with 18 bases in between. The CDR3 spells CASSQGGLGVSYGYTF. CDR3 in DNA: TGTGCCAGCAGCCAGGGGGGGTTGGGGGTTAGCTATGGCTACACCTTC.

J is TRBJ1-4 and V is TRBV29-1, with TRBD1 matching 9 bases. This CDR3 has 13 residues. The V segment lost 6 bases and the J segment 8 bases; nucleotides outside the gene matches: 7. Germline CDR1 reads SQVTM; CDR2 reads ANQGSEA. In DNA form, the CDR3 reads TGCAGCGTACAGGGGGCGCAGGAGGAAAAACTGTTTTTT. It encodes CSVQGAQEEKLFF.

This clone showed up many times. CDR3 sequence reads: CAWGTGTANTEAFF. For the CDR3, the DNA is TGTGCCTGGGGGACCGGGACAGCTAACACTGAAGCTTTCTTT. V is TRBV30 and J is TRBJ1-1; 7 positions agree with TRBD1. CDR1 is GTSNPN and CDR2 is SVGIG in the germline V gene (reference sequence). The CDR3 has 14 amino acids. V gave up 5 bases and J gave up 2 bases; unmatched junction bases: 8.

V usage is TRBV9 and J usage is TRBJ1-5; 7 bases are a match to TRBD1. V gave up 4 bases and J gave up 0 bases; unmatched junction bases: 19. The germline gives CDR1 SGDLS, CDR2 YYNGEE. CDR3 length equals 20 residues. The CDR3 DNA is TGTGCCAGCAGCTTCACGTCCCCGGGACAGCCTTCCTTTAGCAATCAGCCCCAGCATTTT. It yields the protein CASSFTSPGQPSFSNQPQHF.

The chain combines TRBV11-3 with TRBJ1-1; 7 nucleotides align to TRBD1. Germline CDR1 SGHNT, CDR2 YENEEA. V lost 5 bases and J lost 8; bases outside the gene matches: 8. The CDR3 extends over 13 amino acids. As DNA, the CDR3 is TGTGCCAGCAGCGCAAGACAGGGTAGGGAAGCTTTCTTT. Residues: CASSARQGREAFF.

The CDR3 nucleotides are TGCGCCAGCAGTCTTCAGGGGTCAACTAATGAAAAACTGTTTTTT. As protein: CASSLQGSTNEKLFF. The rearrangement links TRBV4-1 to TRBJ1-4; D possibly corresponds to TRBD1 (6 bases). From germline, CDR1 is MGHRA and CDR2 YSYEKL. This CDR3 region has 15 residues. V lost 6 bases to trimming and J lost 0 bases, with 11 bases between them.